The sequence of this TCR beta chain was determined in a study of T cell repertoires in cytomegalovirus infection. MiXCR, run by TCRdb on the reads, gives a single entry per CDR3 protein. Altogether about 700,000 distinct CDR3 sequences are present, about 33% being singletons, with the ten largest covering 18%. Comment on this clonotype: What it binds is unknown.

Trimming stripped 3 bases from V and 8 bases from J, with 10 bases between. Germline CDR1 and CDR2: KGHSH and LQKENI. The CDR3 length is 13 residues. Here the sequenced sample was cultured PBMCs, taken from culture after CMV antigen stimulation. The V call is TRBV18, the J call TRBJ1-4; D perhaps matches TRBD1 (6 bases). This clonotype originated in a human donor in good health (CMV status not recorded). Some clones in this sample may be carry-over from other donors' samples. The CDR3 bases are TGTGCCAGCTCACCGCAGGGGCGGGAAAAACTGTTTTTT. Protein product: CASSPQGREKLFF. Together with reference TRBV18 and TRBJ1-4, the CDR3 gives the full variable domain: NAGVMQNPRHLVRRRGQEARLRCSPMKGHSHVYWYRQLPEEGLKFMVYLQKENIIDESGMPKERFSAEFPKEGPSILRIQQVVRGDSAAYFCASSPQGREKLFFGSGTQLSVL.